This T cell receptor (beta chain) was obtained from a study of blood T cell repertoires in COVID-19. The protocol was immunoSEQ multiplex PCR, while the TCRdb copy is restricted to in-frame clones and leaves out a portion. There are 140,000 to 150,000 clones in the sample; 80% to 90% occur only once, and 0.9% to 0.95% lies in the top ten. V was clipped by 5 bases and J by 2 bases; unmatched bases: 7. The CDR3 extends over 16 amino acids. The germline V gene encodes CDR1 MNHEY and CDR2 SVGEGT. This TCR came from a woman aged 50 to 60 with acute or convalescent COVID-19. The chain uses TRBV6-2 or TRBV6-3 and TRBJ2-3; TRBD2 matches at 10 bases. The sample comprised peripheral blood. The CDR3 protein is CASSLRTSGSTDTQYF. The CDR3 DNA reads as TGTGCCAGCAGTCTGCGGACTAGCGGATCCACAGATACGCAGTATTTT.